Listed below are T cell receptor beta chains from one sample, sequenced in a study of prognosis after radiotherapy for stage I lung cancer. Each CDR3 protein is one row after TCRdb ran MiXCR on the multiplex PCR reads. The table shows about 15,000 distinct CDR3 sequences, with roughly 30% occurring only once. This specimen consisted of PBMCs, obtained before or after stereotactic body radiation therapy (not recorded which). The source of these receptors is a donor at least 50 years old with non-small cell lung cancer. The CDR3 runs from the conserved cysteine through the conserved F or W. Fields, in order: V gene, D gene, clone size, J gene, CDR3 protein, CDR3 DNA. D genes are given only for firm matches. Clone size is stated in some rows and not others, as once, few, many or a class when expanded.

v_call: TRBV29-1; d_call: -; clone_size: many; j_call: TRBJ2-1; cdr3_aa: CSVHILDEQFF; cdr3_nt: TGCAGCGTTCATATTCTGGATGAGCAGTTCTTC
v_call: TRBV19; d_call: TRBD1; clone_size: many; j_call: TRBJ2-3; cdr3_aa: CASSRDRGQGDTQYF; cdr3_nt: TGTGCCAGTAGTCGGGACAGGGGGCAGGGAGATACGCAGTATTTT
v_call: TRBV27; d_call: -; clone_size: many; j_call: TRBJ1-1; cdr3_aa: CASRENLNTEAFF; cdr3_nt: TGTGCCAGCAGAGAGAACCTGAACACTGAAGCTTTCTTT
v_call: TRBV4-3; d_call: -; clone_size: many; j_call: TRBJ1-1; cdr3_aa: CASSQQADTEAFF; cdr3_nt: TGCGCCAGCAGTCAACAAGCTGACACTGAAGCTTTCTTT
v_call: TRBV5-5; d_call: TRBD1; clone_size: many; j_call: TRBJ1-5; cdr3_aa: CASSVDRDQPQHF; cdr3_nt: TGTGCCAGCAGCGTGGACAGGGATCAGCCCCAGCATTTT
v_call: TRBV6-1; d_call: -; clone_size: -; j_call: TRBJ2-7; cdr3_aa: CAISERPAYEQYF; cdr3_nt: TGTGCCATCTCCGAGCGACCCGCCTACGAGCAGTACTTC
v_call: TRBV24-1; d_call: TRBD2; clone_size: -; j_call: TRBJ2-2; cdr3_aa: CSTSDPAGDRGPRELFF; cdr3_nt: TGTTCCACCAGTGACCCGGCGGGGGATCGGGGCCCCCGGGAGCTGTTTTTT
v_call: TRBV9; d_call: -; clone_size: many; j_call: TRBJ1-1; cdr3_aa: CASTPFSGNTEAFF; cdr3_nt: TGTGCCAGCACCCCATTCAGCGGGAACACTGAAGCTTTCTTT
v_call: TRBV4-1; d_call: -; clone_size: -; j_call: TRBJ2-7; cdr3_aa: CASSQDPGYDQYF; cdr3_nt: TGTGCCAGCAGCCAAGATCCGGGCTACGATCAGTACTTC
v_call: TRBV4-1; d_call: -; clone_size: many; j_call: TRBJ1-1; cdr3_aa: CASSQSEGKGRTEAFF; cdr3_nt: TGCGCCAGCAGCCAATCTGAAGGTAAGGGTCGGACTGAAGCTTTCTTT
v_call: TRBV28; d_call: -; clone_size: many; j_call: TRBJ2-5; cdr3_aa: CASSRGAGRQETQYF; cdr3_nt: TGTGCCAGCAGTAGGGGGGCAGGGCGGCAAGAGACCCAGTACTTC
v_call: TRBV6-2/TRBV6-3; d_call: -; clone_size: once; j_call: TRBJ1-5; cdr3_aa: CSSSYWAEYQPQHF; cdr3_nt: TGTTCCAGCAGTTACTGGGCAGAGTATCAGCCCCAGCATTTT
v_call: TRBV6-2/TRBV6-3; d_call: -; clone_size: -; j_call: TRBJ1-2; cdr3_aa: CASSYPTRGVSNYGYTF; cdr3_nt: TGTGCCAGCAGTTACCCCACCCGGGGAGTATCAAACTATGGCTACACCTTC
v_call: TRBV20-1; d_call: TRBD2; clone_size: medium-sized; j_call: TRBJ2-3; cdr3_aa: CSARDPSGSADTQYF; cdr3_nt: TGCAGTGCTAGAGATCCTAGCGGGAGTGCAGATACGCAGTATTTT
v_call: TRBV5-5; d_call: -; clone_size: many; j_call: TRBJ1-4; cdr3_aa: CASSFFGAEKLFF; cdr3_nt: TGTGCCAGCAGCTTCTTTGGAGCTGAAAAACTGTTTTTT
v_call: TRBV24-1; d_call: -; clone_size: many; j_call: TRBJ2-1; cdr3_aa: CATSDLPGEGGEQFF; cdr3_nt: TGTGCCACCAGTGATTTACCCGGAGAGGGTGGGGAGCAGTTCTTC
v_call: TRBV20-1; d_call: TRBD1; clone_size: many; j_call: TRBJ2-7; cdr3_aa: CSLTGEGYEQYF; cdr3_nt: TGCAGCTTGACAGGGGAAGGGTACGAGCAGTACTTC
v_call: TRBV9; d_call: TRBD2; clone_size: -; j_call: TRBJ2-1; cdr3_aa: CASGEGLNEQFF; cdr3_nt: TGTGCCAGCGGGGAGGGCCTTAATGAGCAGTTCTTC
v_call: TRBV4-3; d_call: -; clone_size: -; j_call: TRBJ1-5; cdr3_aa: CASQNPSNQPQHF; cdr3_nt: TGCGCCAGCCAAAATCCAAGCAATCAGCCCCAGCATTTT
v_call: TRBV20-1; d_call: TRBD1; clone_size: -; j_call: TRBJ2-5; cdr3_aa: CSADRGARETQYF; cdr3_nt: TGCAGTGCTGACAGGGGCGCCCGGGAGACCCAGTACTTC
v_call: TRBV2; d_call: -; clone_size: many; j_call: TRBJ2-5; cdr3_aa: CASSDRETQYF; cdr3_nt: TGTGCCAGCAGTGACCGTGAGACCCAGTACTTC
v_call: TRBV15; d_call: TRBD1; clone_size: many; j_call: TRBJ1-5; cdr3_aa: CATSSEQGWGNQPQHF; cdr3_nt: TGTGCCACCAGCAGCGAACAGGGGTGGGGCAATCAGCCCCAGCATTTT